This TCR beta chain appears in the sequencing data of a study of CD8 T cells in ankylosing spondylitis. On this clonotype: Its antigen is currently unknown.

Germline CDR1 and CDR2: SNHLY and FYNNEI. The V end lost 8 bases, the J end lost 5 bases, and 18 bases lay between the germline ends. This CDR3 has 14 amino acids. Scientists made TCR beta libraries using quantitative 5'-RACE with molecular barcodes. TCRdb used MiXCR to reprocess the 5' RACE reads, holding one entry per CDR3 protein. The sample includes around 770,000 distinct CDR3 sequences, around a fifth of them seen just once. General study findings and limits: In ankylosing spondylitis patients, matched synovial fluid reportedly showed significant enrichment of disease-linked clones. Reactive arthritis synovial fluid and blood previously showed some of these motif variants. A TCR beta motif made of about 8 highly homologous variants seemed typical of ankylosing spondylitis blood. Within peripheral blood, clones linked to disease were CD8+ and relatively rare.

Sequenced sample: blood, either unsorted or a sorted T cell fraction (not recorded which). This rearrangement joins TRBV2 to TRBJ1-2; no reliable D call. This receptor was identified in a male donor with ankylosing spondylitis. The CDR3 spells CASASRVIGYGYTF. The CDR3 DNA reads as TGTGCCAGCGCTTCGAGGGTGATAGGGTATGGCTACACCTTC.